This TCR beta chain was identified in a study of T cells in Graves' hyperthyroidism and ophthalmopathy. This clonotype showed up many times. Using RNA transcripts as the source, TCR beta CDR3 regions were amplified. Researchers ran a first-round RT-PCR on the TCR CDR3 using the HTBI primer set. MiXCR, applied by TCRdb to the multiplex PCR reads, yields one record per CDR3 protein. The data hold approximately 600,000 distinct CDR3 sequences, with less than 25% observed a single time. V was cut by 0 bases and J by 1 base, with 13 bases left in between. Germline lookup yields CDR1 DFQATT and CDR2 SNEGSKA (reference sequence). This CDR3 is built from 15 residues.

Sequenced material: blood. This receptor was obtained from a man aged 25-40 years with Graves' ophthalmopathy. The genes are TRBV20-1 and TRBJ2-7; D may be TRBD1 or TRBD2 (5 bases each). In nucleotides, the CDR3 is TGCAGTGCTAGAGAAAGTGGGACGCTTTCCTACGAGCAGTACTTC. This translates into CSARESGTLSYEQYF.